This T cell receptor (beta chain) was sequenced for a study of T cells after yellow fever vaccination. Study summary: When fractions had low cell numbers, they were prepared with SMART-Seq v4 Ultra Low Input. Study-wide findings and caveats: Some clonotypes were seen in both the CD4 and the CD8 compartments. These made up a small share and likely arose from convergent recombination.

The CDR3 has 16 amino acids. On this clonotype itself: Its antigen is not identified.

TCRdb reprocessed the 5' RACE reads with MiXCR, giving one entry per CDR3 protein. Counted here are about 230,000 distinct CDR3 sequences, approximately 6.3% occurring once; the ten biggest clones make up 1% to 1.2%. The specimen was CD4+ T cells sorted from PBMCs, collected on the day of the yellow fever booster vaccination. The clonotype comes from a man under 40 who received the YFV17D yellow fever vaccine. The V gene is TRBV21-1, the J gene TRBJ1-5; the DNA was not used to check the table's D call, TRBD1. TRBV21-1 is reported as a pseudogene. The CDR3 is CASSENRGSRNQPQHF. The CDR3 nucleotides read TGTGCCAGCTCAGAGAACAGGGGGAGTAGGAATCAGCCCCAGCATTTT.